Below are 26 T cell receptor beta chains sequenced from a single sample in a study of T cells in Graves' hyperthyroidism and ophthalmopathy. Template material for amplifying TCR beta CDR3 regions consisted of RNA transcripts. Using the HTBI primer set, a first-round RT-PCR was run on the TCR CDR3. TCRdb used MiXCR to reprocess the multiplex PCR reads, holding one entry per CDR3 protein. Of hundreds of thousands of distinct CDR3 sequences in the sample, 13% to 15% were seen once. Sequenced material: blood. The receptors stem from a woman in her 50s with Graves' ophthalmopathy.

The chain joins TRBV19 to TRBJ2-2; 11 positions match TRBD1. CDR3 size: 14 residues. After removal of 6 bases from V and 6 bases from J, the junction contained 3 bases not matched to a gene. From germline, CDR1 is LNHDA and CDR2 SQIVND (reference sequence). Here the CDR3 DNA reads TGTGCCAGTAGGGGGACAGGGGGGCCCGGGGAGCTGTTTTTT. Its translation is CASRGTGGPGELFF.

This clonotype was seen many times. The chain couples TRBV24-1 to TRBJ2-1; 10 bases are a match to TRBD1. CDR3 length: 16 amino acids. Germline V gene data show CDR1 as KGHDR and CDR2 as SFDVKD. Trimming cost V 0 bases and J 9 bases; bases outside gene matches: 7. CDR3 DNA sequence: TGTGCCACCAGTGATTTGGGCCGGGACAGGGGCAGTGAGCAGTTCTTC. Its protein is CATSDLGRDRGSEQFF.

This clonotype has more than one count but fewer than ten. V gene TRBV27 combines with J gene TRBJ2-7; the match to TRBD2 covers 12 bases. CDR1 and CDR2 from the germline V gene are MNHEY and SMNVEV (reference sequence). The CDR3 extends over 15 amino acids. The V segment lost 4 bases and the J segment 5 bases; nucleotides outside the gene matches: 6. As DNA, the CDR3 is TGTGCCAGCAGTTCGCCACGGACTAGCGGGAACGAGCAGTACTTC. Translated, it gives CASSSPRTSGNEQYF.

V gene TRBV4-3 combines with J gene TRBJ2-3; D is possibly TRBD2 (5 bases). Looked up from germline, CDR1 is LGHNA and CDR2 is YSLEER. CDR3 size: 16 residues. The V gene lost 1 base and the J gene lost 2 bases, with 13 bases spanning the gap. CDR3 in DNA: TGCGCCAGCAGCCAAGTTCGTGACGGGAACACAGATACGCAGTATTTT. Translating it yields CASSQVRDGNTDTQYF.

The chain carries TRBV5-5 and TRBJ1-1, with D perhaps TRBD1 (5 bases). V was shortened by 3 bases and J by 6 bases, with 12 bases between the two germline ends. The CDR3 contains 13 residues. Per the germline V gene, CDR1 is SGHKS and CDR2 is YYEKEE (reference sequence). The CDR3 region has the DNA TGTGCCAGCAGCTCCTATACAGGATCTGAAGCTTTCTTT. This sequence encodes CASSSYTGSEAFF. The whole variable domain, remainder taken from reference TRBV5-5 and TRBJ1-1, is DAGVTQSPTHLIKTRGQQVTLRCSPISGHKSVSWYQQVLGQGPQFIFQYYEKEERGRGNFPDRFSARQFPNYSSELNVNALLLGDSALYLCASSSYTGSEAFFGQGTRLTVV.

This clonotype showed up just a few times. The rearrangement links TRBV15 to TRBJ1-5; D is unresolved. The CDR3 is 12 amino acids. Germline V lookup: CDR1 LNHNV, CDR2 YYDKDF (reference sequence). Trimming pared 0 bases from V and 7 bases from J, leaving 4 bases between. CDR3 nucleotides: TGTGCCACCAGCAGAGATGTACAGCCCCAGCATTTT. It translates to CATSRDVQPQHF.

The rearrangement joins TRBV7-8 to TRBJ1-4; 9 bases agree with TRBD1. The V and J ends lost 5 bases and 8 bases, in that order; junction bases with no gene match: 9. Germline CDR1 reads SGHVS; CDR2 reads FQNEAQ. CDR3 size: 15 residues. CDR3 bases: TGTGCCAGCAGCCCCCGGACAGGGGAGGGCGAAAAACTGTTTTTT. Amino acids: CASSPRTGEGEKLFF.

V is TRBV15 and J is TRBJ2-2, with D tentatively TRBD1 or TRBD2 (5 bases each). Germline V gene sequence: CDR1 LNHNV, CDR2 YYDKDF (reference sequence). The CDR3 is 15 residues long. V was cut by 1 base and J by 1 base, with 7 bases left in between. The CDR3 loop is CATSRVGGNTGELFF. The CDR3 DNA is TGTGCCACCAGCAGAGTTGGGGGGAACACCGGGGAGCTGTTTTTT.

The CDR3 DNA follows: TGTGCCAGCAGCCGAGGAAACCGGGACAGGGGGGAAAGGAGGTTCTTC. Translating it yields CASSRGNRDRGERRFF. The chain joins TRBV3-2 to TRBJ2-1; the table assigns TRBD1, which was not confirmed against the DNA. TRBV3-2 is a known pseudogene. This CDR3 spans 16 amino acids.

This clonotype was seen at least ten times. The genes are TRBV5-8 and TRBJ2-2; D call uncertain. This CDR3 contains 13 residues. Germline CDR1 SGHTS, CDR2 YDEGEE. Trimming removed 3 bases at V and 3 bases at J, with 6 bases between. CDR3 coding DNA: TGTGCCAGCAGCTCCAAGTACACCGGGGAGCTGTTTTTT. It yields the protein CASSSKYTGELFF. The full variable domain, completed using reference TRBV5-8 and TRBJ2-2, is EAGVTQSPTHLIKTRGQQATLRCSPISGHTSVYWYQQALGLGLQFLLWYDEGEERNRGNFPPRFSGRQFPNYSSELNVNALELEDSALYLCASSSKYTGELFFGEGSRLTVL.

The table lists this clonotype with many counts. The gene calls are TRBV7-6 and TRBJ1-1; D not resolved. The CDR3 runs to 12 residues. From germline, CDR1 is SGHVS and CDR2 FNYEAQ. Trimming stripped 8 bases from V and 2 bases from J, with 9 bases between. Here the CDR3 reads CASGRSNTEAFF. CDR3 DNA sequence: TGTGCCAGCGGCAGGTCAAACACTGAAGCTTTCTTT.

This clonotype was recorded a few times. The junction does not match germline at one end; this may be a read error. V usage is TRBV12-3 or TRBV12-4 and J usage is TRBJ1-1; tentative D call: TRBD1 (5 bases). This CDR3 spans 13 amino acids. The CDR3 here is CASTQGGGTEALF. In DNA form, the CDR3 reads TGTGCCAGCACCCAGGGTGGCGGCACTGAAGCTCTCTTT.

This clonotype was detected many times. V is TRBV28 and J is TRBJ2-1; 11 nucleotides line up with TRBD2. V shed 5 bases and J 7 bases; nucleotides not matched to a gene: 10. The CDR3 spans 16 residues. Germline V gives CDR1 MDHEN, CDR2 SYDVKM. The CDR3 loop is CASSGPSSGRWNEQFF. The CDR3 nucleotides are TGTGCCAGCAGTGGACCTTCTAGCGGGAGGTGGAATGAGCAGTTCTTC.

This clonotype was picked up many times. The gene calls are TRBV5-1 and TRBJ1-1; D possibly corresponds to TRBD1 (5 bases). V was pared by 4 bases and J by 3 bases, with 19 bases between. The CDR3 length is 16 residues. The germline CDR1 and CDR2 sequences are SGHRS and YFSETQ. CDR3 residues: CASSPSPDSQYTEAFF. The CDR3 coding sequence is TGCGCCAGCAGCCCTTCGCCAGACAGCCAATACACTGAAGCTTTCTTT.

This clonotype was recorded at least ten times. This chain connects TRBV27 to TRBJ2-7; D uncertain. This CDR3 spans 13 amino acids. The ends were cut back, 3 bases at V and 6 bases at J, with 12 bases in the middle. The germline V gene has CDR1 MNHEY and CDR2 SMNVEV (reference sequence). Here the CDR3 reads CASSFRSPLEQYF. The CDR3 DNA sequence: TGTGCCAGCAGTTTTCGAAGCCCTCTCGAGCAGTACTTC.

V gene TRBV19 combines with J gene TRBJ2-1, with D hard to call. Between the trimmed V and J ends, which lost 3 bases and 3 bases, there was a span of 6 bases. The CDR3 has 13 amino acids. Germline-derived CDR1 and CDR2 are LNHDA and SQIVND (reference sequence). CDR3 DNA sequence: TGTGCCAGTAGTATGTTAGTCTACAATGAGCAGTTCTTC. Translating gives CASSMLVYNEQFF.

This clonotype was recorded many times. This chain connects TRBV30 to TRBJ2-1; TRBD2 matches at 7 bases. Germline CDR1 is GTSNPN and CDR2 is SVGIG (reference sequence). The CDR3 runs to 16 residues. V lost 0 bases and J lost 6; bases outside the gene matches: 11. The CDR3 DNA reads as TGTGCCTGGAGTGTCCTCCTAGCGGCCGGGGGCAATGAGCAGTTCTTC. This sequence encodes CAWSVLLAAGGNEQFF.

This clonotype came up many times. The chain uses TRBV6-2 or TRBV6-3 and TRBJ2-7, with 8 bases that match TRBD2. The ends lost 9 bases at V and 6 bases at J; junction bases unmatched: 7. Per germline, CDR1 MNHEY and CDR2 SVGEGT. CDR3 length: 12 residues. The CDR3 nucleotides are TGTGCCAGTGTCGGGAGGGCCGGCGAGCAGTACTTC. Translated, it gives CASVGRAGEQYF.

This clonotype was seen repeatedly, ten times or more. The V and J genes are TRBV6-2 or TRBV6-3 and TRBJ2-1; the match to TRBD2 covers 10 bases. Germline V CDR1 and CDR2: MNHEY, SVGEGT. Germline trimming cut 2 bases from V and 7 bases from J; bases unmatched to any gene: 5. This CDR3 has 15 residues. This CDR3 is CASSYGLAGVNEQFF. The CDR3, as DNA: TGTGCCAGCAGTTACGGGCTAGCGGGAGTGAATGAGCAGTTCTTC.

This clonotype came up many times. The CDR3: CASSLPGLAYEQYF. CDR3 bases: TGCGCCAGCAGCTTACCGGGACTTGCCTACGAGCAGTACTTC. V usage is TRBV5-1 and J usage is TRBJ2-7; tentatively, D is TRBD2 (6 bases). V lost 2 bases and J 2 bases, leaving 11 bases between the germline ends. Germline assignment: CDR1 SGHRS and CDR2 YFSETQ. The CDR3 has 14 amino acids.

The chain couples TRBV28 to TRBJ2-3; TRBD2 is a possible D gene (5 bases). Germline assignment: CDR1 MDHEN and CDR2 SYDVKM. The germline V and J ends were trimmed by 6 bases and 3 bases, with 19 bases remaining between them. This CDR3 comprises 16 residues. The DNA for the CDR3 is TGTGCCAGCAGCTCCCGTCGGGCCCCGGGAACAGATACGCAGTATTTT. Amino acid sequence: CASSSRRAPGTDTQYF.

This clonotype was counted ten times or more. The chain couples TRBV5-1 to TRBJ1-2; no clear D gene. This CDR3 has 15 residues. V lost 4 bases to trimming and J lost 2 bases, with 15 bases between them. The germline CDR1 and CDR2 sequences are SGHRS and YFSETQ. The CDR3 DNA is TGCGCCAGCAGCCCCGGGGTGATTCTGAACTATGGCTACACCTTC. Translating gives CASSPGVILNYGYTF.

Ten or more counts support this clonotype. The chain carries TRBV20-1 and TRBJ2-5; 12 nucleotides agree with TRBD2. The CDR3 totals 16 residues. Germline lookup yields CDR1 DFQATT and CDR2 SNEGSKA (reference sequence). J gave up 5 bases and V 1 base, and 8 bases lay outside the gene matches. Here the CDR3 DNA reads TGCAGTGCTAGAGTTCTAGCGGGAGGGGTCGGGGAGACCCAGTACTTC. Translated, it gives CSARVLAGGVGETQYF.

This clonotype was seen at least ten times. The J gene is TRBJ2-7, the V gene TRBV5-1; perhaps D is TRBD1 or TRBD2 (6 bases each). The CDR3 length is 16 residues. Per the germline V gene, CDR1 is SGHRS and CDR2 is YFSETQ. V lost 3 bases and J 4 bases, leaving 20 bases between the germline ends. This CDR3 is CASSWDSDRFLYEQYF. In nucleotides, the CDR3 is TGCGCCAGCAGCTGGGACTCAGACAGGTTCCTATACGAGCAGTACTTC.

The table lists this clonotype with many counts. This sequence joins TRBV6-1 and TRBJ2-7; TRBD1 matches at 10 bases. J lost 5 bases, V lost 5 bases, and 15 bases had no gene match. The germline gives CDR1 MNHNS, CDR2 SASEGT. CDR3 length: 17 amino acids. CDR3 coding DNA: TGTGCCAGCAGTTTCCGGGACAGGGGAATCAGCAGGCACGAGCAGTACTTC. Translating gives CASSFRDRGISRHEQYF.

Regarding this clonotype: This clone may be a read error of a much larger clone one base away. The rearrangement uses TRBV24-1 and TRBJ2-5; maybe TRBD2 (6 bases). V lost 5 bases, J lost 4 bases, and 13 bases lay in between. This CDR3 has 14 amino acids. CDR1 and CDR2 (germline): KGHDR, SFDVKD. The DNA of the CDR3 is TGTGCCACCAGTGGTTCGGGAGCGGGAGAGACCCAGTACTTC. As protein: CATSGSGAGETQYF.